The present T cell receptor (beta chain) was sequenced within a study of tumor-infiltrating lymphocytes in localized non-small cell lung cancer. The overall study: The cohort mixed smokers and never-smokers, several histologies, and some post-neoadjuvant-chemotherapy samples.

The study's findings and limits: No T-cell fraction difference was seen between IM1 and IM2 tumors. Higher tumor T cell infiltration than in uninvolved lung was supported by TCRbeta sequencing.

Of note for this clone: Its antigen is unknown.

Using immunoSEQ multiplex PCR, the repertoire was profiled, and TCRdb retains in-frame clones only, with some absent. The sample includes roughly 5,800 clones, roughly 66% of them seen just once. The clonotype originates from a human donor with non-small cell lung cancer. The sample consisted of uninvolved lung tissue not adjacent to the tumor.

The CDR3 here is CASGARGAFF. The DNA of the CDR3 is TGTGCCAGCGGCGCAAGGGGAGCTTTCTTT. The genes are TRBV2 and TRBJ1-1, with a tentative D call TRBD1 (5 bases). CDR1 and CDR2 from the germline V gene are SNHLY and FYNNEI. Trimming stripped 8 bases from V and 10 bases from J, with 11 bases between. CDR3 length: 10 amino acids.